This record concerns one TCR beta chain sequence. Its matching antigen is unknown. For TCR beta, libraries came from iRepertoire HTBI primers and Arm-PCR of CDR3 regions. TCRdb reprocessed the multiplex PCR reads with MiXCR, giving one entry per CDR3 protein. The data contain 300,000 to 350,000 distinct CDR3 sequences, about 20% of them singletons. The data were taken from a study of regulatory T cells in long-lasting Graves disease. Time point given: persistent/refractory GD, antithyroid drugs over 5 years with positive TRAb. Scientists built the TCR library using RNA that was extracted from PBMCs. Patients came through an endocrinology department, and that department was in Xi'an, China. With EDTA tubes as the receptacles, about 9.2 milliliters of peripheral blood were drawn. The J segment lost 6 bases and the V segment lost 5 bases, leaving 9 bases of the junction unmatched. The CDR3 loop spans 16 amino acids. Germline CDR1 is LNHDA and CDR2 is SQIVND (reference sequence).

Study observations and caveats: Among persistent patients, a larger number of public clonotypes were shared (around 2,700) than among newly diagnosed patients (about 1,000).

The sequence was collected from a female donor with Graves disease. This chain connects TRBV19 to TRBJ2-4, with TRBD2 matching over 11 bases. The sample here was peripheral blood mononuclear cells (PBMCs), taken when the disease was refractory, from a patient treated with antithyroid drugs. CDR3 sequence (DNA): TGTGCCAGTAGTCCCTTAGCGGGGGGGCGGGTAAACATTCAGTACTTC. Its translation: CASSPLAGGRVNIQYF.